This T cell receptor (beta chain) was sequenced for a study of T cell responses to AZD1222 COVID-19 vaccine. Overall study findings and caveats: Targets within unmutated variant regions were reportedly found for nearly half of spike-specific TCRs.

V dropped 5 bases and J dropped 8 bases, with 15 bases sitting between them. The CDR3 is 13 residues long. CDR1 and CDR2 from the germline V gene are MNHNS and SASEGT. Clones were sequenced by immunoSEQ multiplex PCR, and TCRdb holds only the in-frame ones, with some missing. The table has about 86,000 clones, around nine tenths seen once. Concerning this clone itself: No antigen is known for it.

The V and J genes are TRBV6-1 and TRBJ1-2; D is possibly TRBD1 (6 bases). This sequence originates from an adult who received the AZD1222 COVID-19 vaccine. The sample was peripheral blood, taken 28 days after the second AZD1222 dose. CDR3 loop: CASSSSGARGYTF. CDR3 nucleotides: TGTGCCAGCAGTTCCTCAGGGGCGCGAGGCTACACCTTC.